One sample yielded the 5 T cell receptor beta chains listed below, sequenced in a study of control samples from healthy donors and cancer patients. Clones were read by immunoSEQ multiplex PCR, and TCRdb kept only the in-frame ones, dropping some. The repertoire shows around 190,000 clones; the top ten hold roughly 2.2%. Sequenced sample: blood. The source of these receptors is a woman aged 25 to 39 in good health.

Here the CDR3 DNA reads TGTGCCAGCAGCCCAACTGGGGGGGGCAGTTCACCCCTCCACTTT. Protein product: CASSPTGGGSSPLHF. The V call is TRBV11-2, the J call TRBJ1-6, with D perhaps TRBD1 (6 bases). Trimming left V 5 bases short and J 9 bases short, with 17 bases between. The CDR3 has 15 residues. The germline CDR1 and CDR2 sequences are SGHAT and FQNNGV.

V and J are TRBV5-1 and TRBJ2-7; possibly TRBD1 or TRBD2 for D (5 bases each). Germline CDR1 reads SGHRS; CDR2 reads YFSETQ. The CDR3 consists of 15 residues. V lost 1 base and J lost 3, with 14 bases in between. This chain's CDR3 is CASSLLGTSGYEQYF. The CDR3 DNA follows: TGCGCCAGCAGCTTGCTCGGGACCTCCGGCTACGAGCAGTACTTC.

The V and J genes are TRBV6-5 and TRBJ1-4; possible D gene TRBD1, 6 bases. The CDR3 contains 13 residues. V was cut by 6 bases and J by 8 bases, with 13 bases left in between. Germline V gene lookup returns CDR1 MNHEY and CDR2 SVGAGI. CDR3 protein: CASSDRFHEKLFF. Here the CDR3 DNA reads TGTGCCAGCAGCGACAGGTTCCACGAAAAACTGTTTTTT.

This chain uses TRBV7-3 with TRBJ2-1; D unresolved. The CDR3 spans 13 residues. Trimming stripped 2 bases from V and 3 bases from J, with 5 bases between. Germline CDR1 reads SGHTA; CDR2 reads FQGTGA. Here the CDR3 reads CASSLQDYNEQFF. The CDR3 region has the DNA TGTGCCAGCAGCTTACAGGACTACAATGAGCAGTTCTTC. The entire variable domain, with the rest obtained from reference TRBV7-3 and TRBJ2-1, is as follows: GAGVSQTPSNKVTEKGKYVELRCDPISGHTALYWYRQSLGQGPEFLIYFQGTGAADDSGLPNDRFFAVRPEGSVSTLKIQRTERGDSAVYLCASSLQDYNEQFFGPGTRLTVL.

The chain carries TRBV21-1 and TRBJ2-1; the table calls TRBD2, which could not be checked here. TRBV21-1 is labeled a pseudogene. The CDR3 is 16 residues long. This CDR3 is CASSKVEGREDNEQFF. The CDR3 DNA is TGTGCCAGCAGCAAAGTGGAGGGGCGCGAGGACAATGAGCAGTTCTTC.